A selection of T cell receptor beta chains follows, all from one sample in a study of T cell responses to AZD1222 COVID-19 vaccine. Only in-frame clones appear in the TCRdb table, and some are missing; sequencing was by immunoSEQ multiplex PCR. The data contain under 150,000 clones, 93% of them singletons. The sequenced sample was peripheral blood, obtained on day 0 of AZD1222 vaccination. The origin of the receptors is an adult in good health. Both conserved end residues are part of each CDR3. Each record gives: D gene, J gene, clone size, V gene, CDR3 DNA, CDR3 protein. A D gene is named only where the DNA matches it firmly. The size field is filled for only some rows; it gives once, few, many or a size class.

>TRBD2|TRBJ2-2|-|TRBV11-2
TGTGCCAGCAGCTTCCTCCGGGGCGGGAGGGGTACCGGGGAGCTGTTTTTT
CASSFLRGGRGTGELFF
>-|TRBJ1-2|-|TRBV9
TGTGCCAGCAGGTCCAGGGGTGGCTACACCTTC
CASRSRGGYTF
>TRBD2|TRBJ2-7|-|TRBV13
TGTGCCAGCAGCTTAGGACTAGCGGACGAGCAGTACTTC
CASSLGLADEQYF
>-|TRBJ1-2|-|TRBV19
TGTGCCAGTCACAGGGCGGACTATGGCTACACCTTC
CASHRADYGYTF
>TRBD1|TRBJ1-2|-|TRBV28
TGTGCCAGCAGTTTCTCCGGGACAGGGGTTGGCTACACCTTC
CASSFSGTGVGYTF
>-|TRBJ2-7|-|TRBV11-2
TGTGCCAGCAGCTTAAACTATGAGCAGTACTTC
CASSLNYEQYF
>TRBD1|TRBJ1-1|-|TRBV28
TGTGCCAGCAGTTCACCGGTACAGGGGGGGACTGAAGCTTTCTTT
CASSSPVQGGTEAFF
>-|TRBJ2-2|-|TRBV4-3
TGCGCCAGCAGCCAAGCTCCCGGGCGCGGGGAGCTGTTTTTT
CASSQAPGRGELFF
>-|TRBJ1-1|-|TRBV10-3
TGTGCCATCAGTGAGAGTTCAGGGGTGGCCACTGAAGCTTTCTTT
CAISESSGVATEAFF
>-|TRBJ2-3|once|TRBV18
TGTGCCAGCTCGCCCGACAGGCCCCGGGGCACAGATACGCAGTATTTT
CASSPDRPRGTDTQYF
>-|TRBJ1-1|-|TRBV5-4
TGTGCCAGCAGTTTGAACACTGAAGCTTTCTTT
CASSLNTEAFF
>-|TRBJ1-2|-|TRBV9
TGTGCCAGCAGCGTAGCCCCGGGCAGGCCCTATGGCTACACCTTC
CASSVAPGRPYGYTF
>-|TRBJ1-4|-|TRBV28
TGTGCCAGCAGCCGACTCAGGGGTCCCTTCACTAATGAAAAACTGTTTTTT
CASSRLRGPFTNEKLFF
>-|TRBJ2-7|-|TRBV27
TGTGCCAGCAGCACCCAGTACGAGCAGTACTTC
CASSTQYEQYF
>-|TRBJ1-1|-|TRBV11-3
TGTGCCAGCAGCTTAGGGGGAATTTCGGAAGCTTTCTTT
CASSLGGISEAFF
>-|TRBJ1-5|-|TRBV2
TGTGCCAGCAGTGATCTAGGCGGGACTGGGCCCCAGCATTTT
CASSDLGGTGPQHF
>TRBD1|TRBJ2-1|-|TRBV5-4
TGTGCCAGCACCGAGAGACAGGGGGTCTACAATGAGCAGTTCTTC
CASTERQGVYNEQFF
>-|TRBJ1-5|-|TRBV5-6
TGTGCCAGCAGCATCCGGGGTAGCAATCAGCCCCAGCATTTT
CASSIRGSNQPQHF
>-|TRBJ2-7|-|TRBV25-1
TGTGCCAGCAGGGGACCGGACACTACCTACGAGCAGTACTTC
CASRGPDTTYEQYF
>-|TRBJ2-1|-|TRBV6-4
TGTGCCAGCAGTGCGGAGAGGCTGGGTGAGCAGTTCTTC
CASSAERLGEQFF
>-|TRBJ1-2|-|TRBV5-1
TGCGCCAGCAGCTTCAACCTCTATGGCTACACCTTC
CASSFNLYGYTF
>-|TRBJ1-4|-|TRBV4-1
TGCGCCAGCAGCCGCGTGCCTAATGAAAAACTGTTTTTT
CASSRVPNEKLFF
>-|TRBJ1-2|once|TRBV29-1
TGCAGCGTTGAAGATTTCAGATCTAACTATGGCTACACCTTC
CSVEDFRSNYGYTF
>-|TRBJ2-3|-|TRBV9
TGTGCCAGCAGCAGATTCGCAGATACGCAGTATTTT
CASSRFADTQYF
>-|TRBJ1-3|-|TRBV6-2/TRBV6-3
TGTGCCAGCAGTCGTACGCTATATTCCGGAAACACCATATATTTT
CASSRTLYSGNTIYF
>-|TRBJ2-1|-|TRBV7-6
TGTGCCAGCAGCTTATACGACGGAGGCGGCAGGGATGAGCAGTTCTTC
CASSLYDGGGRDEQFF
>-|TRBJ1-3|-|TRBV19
TGTGCCAGTGCGAGCAGAACCTCTGGAAACACCATATATTTT
CASASRTSGNTIYF
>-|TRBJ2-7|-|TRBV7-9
TGTGCCAGCTTTGCCTTGGGCTCCTACGAGCAGTACTTC
CASFALGSYEQYF
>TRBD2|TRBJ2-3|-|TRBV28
TGTGCCAGCGGGAGCGGGAATACAGATACGCAGTATTTT
CASGSGNTDTQYF
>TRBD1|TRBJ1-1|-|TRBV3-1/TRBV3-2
TGTGCCAGCAGCCACACGGGACAGGGCTTGTACACTGAAGCTTTCTTT
CASSHTGQGLYTEAFF
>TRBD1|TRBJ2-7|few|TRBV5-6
TGTGCCAGCAGCTTCGGGACAGTCCCTTACGAGCAGTACTTC
CASSFGTVPYEQYF
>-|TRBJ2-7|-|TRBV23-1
TGCGCCAGCAAGAGAGTAGAGCAGGCTGGGTCCCCATTGAAAAGCTCCTACGAGCAGTACTTC
CASKRVEQAGSPLKSSYEQYF
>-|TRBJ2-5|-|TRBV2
TGTGCCAGCAGTTCCAACAGGGTACAACAAGAGACCCAGTACTTC
CASSSNRVQQETQYF
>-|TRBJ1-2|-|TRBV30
TGTGCCTGGAATTATAACTATGGCTACACCTTC
CAWNYNYGYTF
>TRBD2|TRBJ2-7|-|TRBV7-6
TGTGCCAGCAGCTTTAGGGGGGGACTAGCGGGAGTGGACGAGCAGTACTTC
CASSFRGGLAGVDEQYF
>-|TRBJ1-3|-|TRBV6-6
TGTGCCAGCACCCGAGGGCGGAATGGTGGAAACACCATATATTTT
CASTRGRNGGNTIYF
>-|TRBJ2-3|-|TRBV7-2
TGTGCCAGCAGCTTAGCTAGTTCTACTACAGATACGCAGTATTTT
CASSLASSTTDTQYF
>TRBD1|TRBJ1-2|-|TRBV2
TGTGCCAGCAAACCGGGACAGACCCTCTCTGGCTACACCTTC
CASKPGQTLSGYTF
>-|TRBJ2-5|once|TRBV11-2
TGTGCCAGCAGCTTAACTGGCGCGGGGAGCCAAGAGACCCAGTACTTC
CASSLTGAGSQETQYF
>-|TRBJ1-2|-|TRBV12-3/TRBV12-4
TGTGCCAGCAGTTTTGAGGCAGACTATGGCTACACCTTC
CASSFEADYGYTF
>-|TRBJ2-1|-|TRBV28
TGTGCCAGCACCCGGAGGCTAGCGCCATACTCCTACAATGAGCAGTTCTTC
CASTRRLAPYSYNEQFF
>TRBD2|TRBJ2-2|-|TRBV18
TGTGCCAGCTCACGACTAGCGGGAGACACCGGGGAGCTGTTTTTT
CASSRLAGDTGELFF
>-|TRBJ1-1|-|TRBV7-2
TGTGCCAGCAGCTCCGAGACCTGGAGGACTGAAGCTTTCTTT
CASSSETWRTEAFF
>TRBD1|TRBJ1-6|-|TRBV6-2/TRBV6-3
TGTGCCAGCAGTTACTGGGACAGGGATTCACCCCTCCACTTT
CASSYWDRDSPLHF
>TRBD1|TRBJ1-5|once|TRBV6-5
TGTGCCAGCAGTTTACAGGGGGTCAACAATCAGCCCCAGCATTTT
CASSLQGVNNQPQHF